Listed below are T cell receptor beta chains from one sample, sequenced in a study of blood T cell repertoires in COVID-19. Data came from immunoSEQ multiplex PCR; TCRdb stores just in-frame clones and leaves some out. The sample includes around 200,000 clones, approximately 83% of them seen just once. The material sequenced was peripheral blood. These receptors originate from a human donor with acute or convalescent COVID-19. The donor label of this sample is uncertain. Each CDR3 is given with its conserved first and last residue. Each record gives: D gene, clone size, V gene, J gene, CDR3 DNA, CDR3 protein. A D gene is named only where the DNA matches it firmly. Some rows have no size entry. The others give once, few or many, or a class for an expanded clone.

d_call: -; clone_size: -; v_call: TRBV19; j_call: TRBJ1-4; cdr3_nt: TGTGCCAGTAGTCGCAACTACAATGAAAAACTGTTTTTT; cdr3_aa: CASSRNYNEKLFF
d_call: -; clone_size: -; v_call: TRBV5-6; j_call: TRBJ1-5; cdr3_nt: TGTGCCAGCAGCTTGGGACTTGATAATCAGCCCCAGCATTTT; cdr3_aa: CASSLGLDNQPQHF
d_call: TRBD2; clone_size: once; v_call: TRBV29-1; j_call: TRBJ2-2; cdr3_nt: TGCAGCGTTGGTATAGCGGGCACCGGGGAGCTGTTTTTT; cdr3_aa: CSVGIAGTGELFF
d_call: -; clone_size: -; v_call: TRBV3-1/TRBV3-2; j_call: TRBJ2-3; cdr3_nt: TGTGCCAGCAGCCAACCGGGGACAGATACGCAGTATTTT; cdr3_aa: CASSQPGTDTQYF
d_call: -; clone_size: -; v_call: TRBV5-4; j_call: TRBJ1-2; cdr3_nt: TGTGCCAGCAGCTCCAGAGTAGTTAGTGGACTTAGGGAGCAAGGCTACACCTTC; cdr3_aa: CASSSRVVSGLREQGYTF
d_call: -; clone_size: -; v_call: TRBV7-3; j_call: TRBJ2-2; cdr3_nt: TGTGCCAGCAGCTTAAGCTTAGGGGTCACCGGGGAGCTGTTTTTT; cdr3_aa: CASSLSLGVTGELFF
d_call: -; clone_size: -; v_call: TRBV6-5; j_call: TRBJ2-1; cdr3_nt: TGTGCCAGCCGGCGGGATACCGGACTTGAGCAGTTCTTC; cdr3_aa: CASRRDTGLEQFF
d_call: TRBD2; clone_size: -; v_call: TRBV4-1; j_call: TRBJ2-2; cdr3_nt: TGCGCCAGCAGCCAACCACCACTAGGAGCGGGGGCCCGAGTGAGGGGGGAGCTGTTTTTT; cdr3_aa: CASSQPPLGAGARVRGELFF
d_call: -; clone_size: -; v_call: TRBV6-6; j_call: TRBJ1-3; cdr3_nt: TGTGCCAGCAGTCTCTCCCCGCTCGGCTCTGGAAACACCATATATTTT; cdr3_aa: CASSLSPLGSGNTIYF
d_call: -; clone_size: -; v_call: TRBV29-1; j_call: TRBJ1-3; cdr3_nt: TGCAGCGTCGGTCTACAGGAGCCTGGAAACACCATATATTTT; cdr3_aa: CSVGLQEPGNTIYF
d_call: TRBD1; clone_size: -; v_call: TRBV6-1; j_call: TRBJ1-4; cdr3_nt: TGTGCCAGCAGTGACGGACAGGGGGAATTTGAAAAACTGTTTTTT; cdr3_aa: CASSDGQGEFEKLFF
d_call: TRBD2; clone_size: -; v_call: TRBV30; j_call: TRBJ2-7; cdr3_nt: TGTGCCTGGAGAAGGACTAGCGCCTACGAGCAGTACTTC; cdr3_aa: CAWRRTSAYEQYF
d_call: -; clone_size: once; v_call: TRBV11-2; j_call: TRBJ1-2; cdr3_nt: TGTGCCAGCAGCCCTGACAGGAACTATGGCTACACCTTC; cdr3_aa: CASSPDRNYGYTF
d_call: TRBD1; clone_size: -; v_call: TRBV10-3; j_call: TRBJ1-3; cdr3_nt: TGTGCCATCAGCGACAGACAGGGAACCCCTGGAAACACCATATATTTT; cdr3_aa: CAISDRQGTPGNTIYF
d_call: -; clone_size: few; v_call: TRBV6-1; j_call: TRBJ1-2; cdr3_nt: TGTGCCAGCAGTGAAATCCCCCGGGGGGCCCTAGCTAACTATGGCTACACCTTC; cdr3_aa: CASSEIPRGALANYGYTF
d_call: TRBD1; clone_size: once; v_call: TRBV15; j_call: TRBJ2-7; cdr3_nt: TGTGCCACCAGCAGAGGGGGACAGGGAGGCTTCGAGCAGTACTTC; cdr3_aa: CATSRGGQGGFEQYF
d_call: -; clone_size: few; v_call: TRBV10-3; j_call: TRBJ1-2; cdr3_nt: TGTGCCATCAGTGGCCAGGGAGGGTTAGAGAGCTACACCTTC; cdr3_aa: CAISGQGGLESYTF
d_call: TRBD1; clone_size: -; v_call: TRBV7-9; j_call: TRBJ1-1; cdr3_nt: TGTGCCAGCAGCCAGACAGGGGGAAACACTGAAGCTTTCTTT; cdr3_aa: CASSQTGGNTEAFF
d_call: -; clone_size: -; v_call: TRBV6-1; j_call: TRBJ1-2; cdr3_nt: TGTGCCAGCAGTGAAACGGCGGCAGTCTATGGCTACACCTTC; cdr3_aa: CASSETAAVYGYTF
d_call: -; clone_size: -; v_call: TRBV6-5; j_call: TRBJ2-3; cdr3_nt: TGTGCCAGCAGTTACCGAGGCGCAGATACGCAGTATTTT; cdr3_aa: CASSYRGADTQYF
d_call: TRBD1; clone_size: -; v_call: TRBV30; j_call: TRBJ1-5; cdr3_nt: TGTGCCTGGAGTGCGGACAGGGATGGTCAGCCCCAGCATTTT; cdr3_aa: CAWSADRDGQPQHF
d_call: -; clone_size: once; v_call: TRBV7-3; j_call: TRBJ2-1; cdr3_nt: TGTGCCAGCAGCTTGTCCGGACAGTACAATGAGCAGTTCTTC; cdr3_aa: CASSLSGQYNEQFF
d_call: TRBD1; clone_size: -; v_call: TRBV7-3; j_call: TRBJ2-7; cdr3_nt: TGTGCCAGCAGCCCACGGACAGGGGGCGGATACGAGCAGTACTTC; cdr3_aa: CASSPRTGGGYEQYF
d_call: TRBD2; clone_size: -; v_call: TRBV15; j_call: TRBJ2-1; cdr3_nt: TGTGCCACCAGCAGAGATTGGTCTAGCGGTGCCTACAATGAGCAGTTCTTC; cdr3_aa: CATSRDWSSGAYNEQFF
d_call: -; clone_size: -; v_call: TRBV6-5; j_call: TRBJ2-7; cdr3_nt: TGTGCCAGCAGTTACTCCCCGGCGAGGGAGCAGTACTTC; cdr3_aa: CASSYSPAREQYF
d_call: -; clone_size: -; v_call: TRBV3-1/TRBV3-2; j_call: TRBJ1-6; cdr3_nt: TGTGCCAGCAGCCCTTCCGGGAGTTCACCCCTCCACTTT; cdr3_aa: CASSPSGSSPLHF
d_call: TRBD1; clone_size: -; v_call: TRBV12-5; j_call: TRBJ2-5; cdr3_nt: TGTGCTAGTGGCCCCGGGACAGATAGGGAGACCCAGTACTTC; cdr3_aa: CASGPGTDRETQYF
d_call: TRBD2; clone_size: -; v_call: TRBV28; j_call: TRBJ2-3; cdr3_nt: TGTGCCAGTTTCCCCGCGACTAGCGGGAGCAGGGATACGCAGTATTTT; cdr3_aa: CASFPATSGSRDTQYF
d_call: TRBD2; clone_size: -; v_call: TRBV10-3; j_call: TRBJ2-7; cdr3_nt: TGTGCCATCAGAGTTAGCGGGAGCCTCTACGAGCAGTACTTC; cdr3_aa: CAIRVSGSLYEQYF